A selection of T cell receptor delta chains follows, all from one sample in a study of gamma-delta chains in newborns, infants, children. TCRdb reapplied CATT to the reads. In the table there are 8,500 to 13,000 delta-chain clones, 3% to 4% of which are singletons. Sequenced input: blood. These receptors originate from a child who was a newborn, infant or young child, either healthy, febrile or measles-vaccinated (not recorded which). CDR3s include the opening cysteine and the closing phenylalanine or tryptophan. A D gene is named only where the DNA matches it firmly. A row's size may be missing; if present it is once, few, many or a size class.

DNA: TGTGCTCTTGGGGAACCGGGTTACACCGATAAACTCATCTTT
CDR3: CALGEPGYTDKLIF
size: few
length: 14
J: TRDJ1
V: TRDV1
D: NA

DNA: TGTGCCTGTGACCCATTACTGGGGGATACGGATAGCTCCTGGGACACCCGACAGATGTTTTTC
CDR3: CACDPLLGDTDSSWDTRQMFF
size: NA
length: 21
J: TRDJ3
V: TRDV2
D: TRDD3

DNA: TGTGCTCTTGGGGAAGGGGGTCATTCGACCGATAAACTCATCTTT
CDR3: CALGEGGHSTDKLIF
size: NA
length: 15
J: TRDJ1
V: TRDV1
D: NA

DNA: TGTGCTCTTGGGGACCCCGCGCGGATGTTCCTCGGATACACCGATAAACTCATCTTT
CDR3: CALGDPARMFLGYTDKLIF
size: few
length: 19
J: TRDJ1
V: TRDV1
D: NA

DNA: TGTGCTCTTGGGGAGCCCATTCCCCCTGCGCGTGAGTGGGGATATGGACCCTATTACACCGATAAACTCATCTTT
CDR3: CALGEPIPPAREWGYGPYYTDKLIF
size: NA
length: 25
J: TRDJ1
V: TRDV1
D: TRDD3

DNA: TGTGCCTTTTACATCCTTCCCCCGTACTGGGGGATAACCACCGATAAACTCATCTTT
CDR3: CAFYILPPYWGITTDKLIF
size: few
length: 19
J: TRDJ1
V: TRDV3
D: TRDD3

DNA: TGTGCCCTTGGGGAACTGTCGCGATCTAGACTGACTACCGATAAACTCATCTTT
CDR3: CALGELSRSRLTTDKLIF
size: few
length: 18
J: TRDJ1
V: TRDV1
D: NA

DNA: TGTGCCTGTGACAGGATCCGGGGGACTCCGGCGGACTGGGACACCCGACAGATGTTTTTC
CDR3: CACDRIRGTPADWDTRQMFF
size: NA
length: 20
J: TRDJ3
V: TRDV2
D: NA

DNA: TGCGCTCTTCGGGGGATACGCGAGGGGAGACTCATCTTT
CDR3: CALRGIREGRLIF
size: few
length: 13
J: TRDJ1
V: TRDV1
D: TRDD3

DNA: TGTGCCTTCCTGCCTCCAAGGGTACCTTGGCCGTCTGGGGGAAAGGGGGCCGATAAACTCATCTTT
CDR3: CAFLPPRVPWPSGGKGADKLIF
size: few
length: 22
J: TRDJ1
V: TRDV3
D: TRDD3

DNA: TGTGCCTGTGACACCGTATCCTACCCTGGAGGGCCTCCCATGTCGCCCGATAAACTCATCTTT
CDR3: CACDTVSYPGGPPMSPDKLIF
size: NA
length: 21
J: TRDJ1
V: TRDV2
D: NA

DNA: TGTGCTCTTGGGGGACGAGGGGGGATACTCGGGTGTACGGCCGATAAACTCATCTTT
CDR3: CALGGRGGILGCTADKLIF
size: NA
length: 19
J: TRDJ1
V: TRDV1
D: TRDD3

DNA: TGTGCTCTTGGGGACACCGACGTCGGGCCCACCCGTACTGGGGGATACGCGCTCCATATAACCGATAAACTCATCTTT
CDR3: CALGDTDVGPTRTGGYALHITDKLIF
size: few
length: 26
J: TRDJ1
V: TRDV1
D: TRDD3

DNA: TGTGCTCTTGGGGAACCCGACCCCCTAGGGAACCCCACCGATAAACTCATCTTT
CDR3: CALGEPDPLGNPTDKLIF
size: few
length: 18
J: TRDJ1
V: TRDV1
D: NA

DNA: TGTGCTCTTGGGGAACAATACTGGGGGATACGTCGCACCGATAAACTCATCTTT
CDR3: CALGEQYWGIRRTDKLIF
size: NA
length: 18
J: TRDJ1
V: TRDV1
D: TRDD3

DNA: TGTGCTCTTGGGGAACTGACTGGGGGATACTTGAACACCGATAAACTCATCTTT
CDR3: CALGELTGGYLNTDKLIF
size: NA
length: 18
J: TRDJ1
V: TRDV1
D: TRDD3

DNA: TGTGCTCTTGGGGAACTTATACGTGAAGGATACATAGCCGATAAACTCATCTTT
CDR3: CALGELIREGYIADKLIF
size: NA
length: 18
J: TRDJ1
V: TRDV1
D: NA

DNA: TGTGCCTGTGATAGACGTACTGGGGGATGGTCCGATAAACTCATCTTT
CDR3: CACDRRTGGWSDKLIF
size: few
length: 16
J: TRDJ1
V: TRDV2
D: TRDD3

DNA: TGTGCTCTTGGGGAACTTCCCCTTTTATGGGATACAGCACAACTCTTCTTT
CDR3: CALGELPLLWDTAQLFF
size: medium-sized
length: 17
J: TRDJ2
V: TRDV1
D: NA

DNA: TGTGCTCTTGGCCACTGGGCCTTCCTCCTACTTTACACCGATAAACTCATCTTT
CDR3: CALGHWAFLLLYTDKLIF
size: medium-sized
length: 18
J: TRDJ1
V: TRDV1
D: NA

DNA: TGTGCTCTTGGGATGTCAATCCGGGGAATTCCCCTCGGCTGGGGGACCCAACGTAGAACCGATAAACTCATCTTT
CDR3: CALGMSIRGIPLGWGTQRRTDKLIF
size: few
length: 25
J: TRDJ1
V: TRDV1
D: TRDD3

DNA: TGTGCTGGTACTGGGGGATACGCTAGCTTCACCGATAAACTCATCTTT
CDR3: CAGTGGYASFTDKLIF
size: few
length: 16
J: TRDJ1
V: TRDV3
D: TRDD3

DNA: TGTGCCTGTGACACCGCCGGGGATTACCGGAGCTCCTGGGACACCCGACAGATGTTTTTC
CDR3: CACDTAGDYRSSWDTRQMFF
size: large
length: 20
J: TRDJ3
V: TRDV2
D: NA

DNA: TGTGCCTGTGACACCCTCCTAGGTGGGGGAAGAGGGGACTACACCGATAAACTCATCTTT
CDR3: CACDTLLGGGRGDYTDKLIF
size: medium-sized
length: 20
J: TRDJ1
V: TRDV2
D: TRDD3

DNA: TGTGCCTGTGACGTCCTACTGGGATCCTGGGACACCCGACAGATGTTTTTC
CDR3: CACDVLLGSWDTRQMFF
size: NA
length: 17
J: TRDJ3
V: TRDV2
D: NA

DNA: TGTGCTCTTGGGGAACGGGGCTTCCTACGTTGGGGGATACATAGGTACACCGATAAACTCATCTTT
CDR3: CALGERGFLRWGIHRYTDKLIF
size: few
length: 22
J: TRDJ1
V: TRDV1
D: TRDD3

DNA: TGTGCTCTTGGGGAGTTAAGCCCTCCCTGGGGGGATATGGGAACCGATAAACTCATCTTT
CDR3: CALGELSPPWGDMGTDKLIF
size: NA
length: 20
J: TRDJ1
V: TRDV1
D: TRDD3

DNA: TGTGCCTTTCTCTTCCTTCGGATAGCTGATAAACTCATCTTT
CDR3: CAFLFLRIADKLIF
size: NA
length: 14
J: TRDJ1
V: TRDV3
D: NA

DNA: TGTGCCTGTACTGGGGGAGACTTTAGCTCCTGGGACACCCGACAGATGTTTTTC
CDR3: CACTGGDFSSWDTRQMFF
size: NA
length: 18
J: TRDJ3
V: TRDV2
D: TRDD3

DNA: TGTGCCTGTGTCCTGGGGATAGAGGCGGACACCGATAAACTCATCTTT
CDR3: CACVLGIEADTDKLIF
size: NA
length: 16
J: TRDJ1
V: TRDV2
D: TRDD3

DNA: TGTGCTCTTGGGGAAGGGAGATATGGCCTTCCTACGGGGGTAACTGCCTCGTACACCGATAAACTCATCTTT
CDR3: CALGEGRYGLPTGVTASYTDKLIF
size: NA
length: 24
J: TRDJ1
V: TRDV1
D: TRDD2

DNA: TGTGCAGCAAGCGCCCTCTCCCCACTGGGGGATACGTCCGATAAACTCATCTTT
CDR3: CAASALSPLGDTSDKLIF
size: medium-sized
length: 18
J: TRDJ1
V: TRAV29/DV5
D: TRDD3

DNA: TGTGCCTGTGACACCGCGGACCATTCCTGGGACACCCGACAGATGTTTTTC
CDR3: CACDTADHSWDTRQMFF
size: NA
length: 17
J: TRDJ3
V: TRDV2
D: NA

DNA: TGTGCCTGTGACACCGGTACATCTGGGGGATACGAAGCCTGGGACACCCGACAGATGTTTTTC
CDR3: CACDTGTSGGYEAWDTRQMFF
size: medium-sized
length: 21
J: TRDJ3
V: TRDV2
D: TRDD3

DNA: TGTGCTCTTGGGGTTCCGGGCTGGGGTCACACGGGACTCATCTTT
CDR3: CALGVPGWGHTGLIF
size: few
length: 15
J: TRDJ1
V: TRDV1
D: NA

DNA: TGTGCAGCAAGCGCGCATGGATCCTACTCGGCTGGGGGATTTCTCTGGGCCGATAAACTCATCTTT
CDR3: CAASAHGSYSAGGFLWADKLIF
size: NA
length: 22
J: TRDJ1
V: TRAV29/DV5
D: TRDD3

DNA: TGTGCTCTTGGGGAAAGGGCCTCCTACCCTTACTGGGGGATGCTCACCGATAAACTCATCTTT
CDR3: CALGERASYPYWGMLTDKLIF
size: NA
length: 21
J: TRDJ1
V: TRDV1
D: TRDD3

DNA: TGTGCAGCCCTTCTGGGGTCTCGGGGGATACGGAGGGCGTACACCGATAAACTCATCTTT
CDR3: CAALLGSRGIRRAYTDKLIF
size: few
length: 20
J: TRDJ1
V: TRAV29/DV5
D: TRDD3

DNA: TGTGCTCTTGGGGAGCCCGCCTACTGGGGGCCTTCCGATAAACTCATCTTT
CDR3: CALGEPAYWGPSDKLIF
size: medium-sized
length: 17
J: TRDJ1
V: TRDV1
D: TRDD3